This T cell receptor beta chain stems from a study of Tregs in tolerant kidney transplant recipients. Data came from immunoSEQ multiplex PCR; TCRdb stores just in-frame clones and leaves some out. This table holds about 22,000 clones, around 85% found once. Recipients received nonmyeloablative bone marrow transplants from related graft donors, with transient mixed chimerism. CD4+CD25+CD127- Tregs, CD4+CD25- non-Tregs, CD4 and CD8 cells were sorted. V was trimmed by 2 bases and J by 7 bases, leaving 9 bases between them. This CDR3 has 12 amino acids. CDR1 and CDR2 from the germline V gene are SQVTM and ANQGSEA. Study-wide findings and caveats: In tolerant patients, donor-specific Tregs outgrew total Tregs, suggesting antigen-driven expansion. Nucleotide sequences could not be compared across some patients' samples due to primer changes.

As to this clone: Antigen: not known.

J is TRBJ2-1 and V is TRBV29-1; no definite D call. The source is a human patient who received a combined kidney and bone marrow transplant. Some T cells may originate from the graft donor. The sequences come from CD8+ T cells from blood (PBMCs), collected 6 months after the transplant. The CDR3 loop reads CSVESNGNEQFF. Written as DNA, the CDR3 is TGCAGCGTTGAATCTAACGGTAATGAGCAGTTCTTC.